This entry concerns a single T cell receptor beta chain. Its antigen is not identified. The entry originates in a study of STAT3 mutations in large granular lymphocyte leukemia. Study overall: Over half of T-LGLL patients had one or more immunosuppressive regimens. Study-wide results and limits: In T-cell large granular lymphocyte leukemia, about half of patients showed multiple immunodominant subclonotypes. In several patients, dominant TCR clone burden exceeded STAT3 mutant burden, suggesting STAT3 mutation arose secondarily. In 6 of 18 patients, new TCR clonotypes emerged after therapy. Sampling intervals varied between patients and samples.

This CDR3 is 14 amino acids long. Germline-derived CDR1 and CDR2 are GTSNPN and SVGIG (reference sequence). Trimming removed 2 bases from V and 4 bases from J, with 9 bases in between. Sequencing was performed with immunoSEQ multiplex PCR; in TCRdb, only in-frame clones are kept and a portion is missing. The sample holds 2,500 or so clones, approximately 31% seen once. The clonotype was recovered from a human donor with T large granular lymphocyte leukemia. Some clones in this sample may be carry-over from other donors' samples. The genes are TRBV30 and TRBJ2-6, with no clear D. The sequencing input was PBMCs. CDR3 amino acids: CAWSRTSGANVLTF. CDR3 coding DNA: TGTGCCTGGAGTCGGACGTCCGGGGCCAACGTCCTGACTTTC.